The T cell receptor (beta chain) under discussion was sequenced for a study of T cells in Graves' hyperthyroidism and ophthalmopathy. Points from the study as a whole: Most clonotypes that expanded in the thyroid above 0.001 also showed up in blood.

CDR1 is ENHRY and CDR2 is SYGVKD in the germline V gene. V was cut by 6 bases and J by 1 base, with 6 bases left in between. This CDR3 contains 12 residues. Calling Graves' hyperthyroidism stable meant ophthalmopathy did not progress within 18 months. Researchers amplified the TCR beta CDR3 regions from RNA transcripts. A set of HTBI primers served as the primers for a first-round RT-PCR of the TCR CDR3. TCRdb fed the multiplex PCR reads into MiXCR, producing one record per CDR3 protein. The sample includes 450,000 to 600,000 distinct CDR3 sequences, 11% to 15% of them seen just once. This clonotype was counted at least ten times. What it binds is unknown.

The TCR sequence derives from a woman aged 35 to 49 with Graves' hyperthyroidism. This chain uses TRBV10-3 with TRBJ1-1; the D gene is possibly TRBD1 (6 bases). The specimen was blood. The CDR3 DNA reads as TGTGCCATCAGCAGGGGGAACACTGAAGCTTTCTTT. Translation gives CAISRGNTEAFF.